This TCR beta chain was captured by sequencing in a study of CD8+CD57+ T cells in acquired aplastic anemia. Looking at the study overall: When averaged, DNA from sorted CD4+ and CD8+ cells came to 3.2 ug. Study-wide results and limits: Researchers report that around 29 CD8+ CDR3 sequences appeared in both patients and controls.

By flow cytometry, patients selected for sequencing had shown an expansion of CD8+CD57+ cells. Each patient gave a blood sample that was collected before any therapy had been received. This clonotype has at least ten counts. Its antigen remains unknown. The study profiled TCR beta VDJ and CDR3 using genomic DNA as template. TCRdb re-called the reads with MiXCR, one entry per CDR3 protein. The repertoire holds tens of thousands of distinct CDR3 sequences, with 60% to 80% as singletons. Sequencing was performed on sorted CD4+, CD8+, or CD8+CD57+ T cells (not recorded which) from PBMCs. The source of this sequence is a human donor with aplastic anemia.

For the CDR3, the DNA is TGTGCCAGCAGTCGGACTAGCGGGGGGCTCCAAGAGACCCAGTACTTC. It translates to CASSRTSGGLQETQYF. The chain couples TRBV3-1 to TRBJ2-5; 14 bases line up with TRBD2. Trimming cost V 6 bases and J 1 base; bases outside gene matches: 4. The germline V gene encodes CDR1 LGHDT and CDR2 YNNKEL (reference sequence). The CDR3 has 16 amino acids.